One and the same sample provided the 13 T cell receptor beta chains below, sequenced in a study of cytomegalovirus exposure and HLA in healthy donors. PCR primers comprised 60 Vbeta and 13 Jbeta primers. TCRdb's table, derived via immunoSEQ multiplex PCR, lists solely in-frame clones and lacks some. This sample's clone table lists roughly 200,000 clones. Input material: PBMCs. The source is a man aged 30 to 45 in good health and CMV-seronegative.

V usage is TRBV19 and J usage is TRBJ2-5; the match to TRBD1 covers 8 bases. The DNA end is more similar to TRBJ2-7, so the J call may be wrong. CDR3 length: 13 residues. Germline V gene lookup returns CDR1 LNHDA and CDR2 SQIVND (reference sequence). Written as DNA, the CDR3 is TGTGCCAGTAGTATGGACAGGGTATACGAGCAGTACTTC. Amino acid sequence: CASSMDRVYEQYF.

The rearrangement uses TRBV30 and TRBJ1-3; D gene ambiguous. The germline gives CDR1 GTSNPN, CDR2 SVGIG (reference sequence). The CDR3 extends over 14 amino acids. V dropped 1 base and J dropped 4 bases, with 11 bases sitting between them. Here the CDR3 reads CAWSGGDAGNTIYF. The CDR3 nucleotides are TGTGCCTGGAGTGGAGGAGATGCGGGAAACACCATATATTTT. The whole variable domain, filled in from reference TRBV30 and TRBJ1-3, reads SQTIHQWPATLVQPVGSPLSLECTVEGTSNPNLYWYRQAAGRGLQLLFYSVGIGQISSEVPQNLSASRPQDRQFILSSKKLLLSDSGFYLCAWSGGDAGNTIYFGEGSWLTVV.

This sequence joins TRBV14 and TRBJ2-5; D ambiguous. CDR1 and CDR2 from the germline V gene are SGHDN and FVKESK. V was pared by 1 base and J by 2 bases, with 11 bases between. The CDR3 extends over 15 amino acids. This CDR3 is CASSQVYSGQETQYF. CDR3 nucleotide sequence: TGTGCCAGCAGCCAAGTCTATTCCGGGCAAGAGACCCAGTACTTC.

The V call is TRBV30, the J call TRBJ2-7; 10 positions agree with TRBD1. The J segment lost 9 bases and the V segment lost 0 bases, leaving 8 bases of the junction unmatched. This CDR3 spans 14 amino acids. Germline loops: CDR1 GTSNPN, CDR2 SVGIG (reference sequence). CDR3 sequence reads: CAWSVGTGASGQYF. The CDR3 region has the DNA TGTGCCTGGAGTGTCGGGACAGGGGCATCCGGGCAGTACTTC.

The chain uses TRBV15 and TRBJ2-7, with TRBD2 as a possible D gene (6 bases). The germline V gene has CDR1 LNHNV and CDR2 YYDKDF (reference sequence). CDR3 size: 15 residues. Trimming left V 0 bases short and J 2 bases short, with 11 bases between. The CDR3 here is CATSRDRRGTYEQYF. In DNA form, the CDR3 reads TGTGCCACCAGCAGAGATCGGCGGGGCACCTACGAGCAGTACTTC. The entire variable domain, with the rest obtained from reference TRBV15 and TRBJ2-7, is as follows: DAMVIQNPRYQVTQFGKPVTLSCSQTLNHNVMYWYQQKSSQAPKLLFHYYDKDFNNEADTPDNFQSRRPNTSFCFLDIRSPGLGDTAMYLCATSRDRRGTYEQYFGPGTRLTVT.

The chain combines TRBV4-1 with TRBJ1-2, with 10 bases matching TRBD1. From germline, CDR1 is MGHRA and CDR2 YSYEKL. V shed 3 bases, J shed 4 bases, and the junction held 8 bases outside the gene matches. This CDR3 has 16 amino acids. The CDR3 spells CASSQGYRDRGYGYTF. The CDR3 DNA sequence: TGCGCCAGCAGCCAGGGCTACCGGGACAGGGGCTATGGCTACACCTTC.

The chain links TRBV25-1 to TRBJ2-5; 7 bases map to TRBD2. This CDR3 has 16 residues. V trimming: 5 bases; J trimming: 4 bases; junction bases outside the gene matches: 13. Germline-derived CDR1 and CDR2 are MGHDK and SYGVNS. The DNA of the CDR3 is TGTGCCAGCAGTACCTTAGCGGGCCCGATCGGAGAGACCCAGTACTTC. This gives the protein CASSTLAGPIGETQYF.

The CDR3 is CSVQEGYSNQPQHF. The CDR3 DNA follows: TGCAGCGTTCAGGAGGGGTATAGCAATCAGCCCCAGCATTTT. The chain uses TRBV29-1 and TRBJ1-5, with D perhaps TRBD1 (5 bases). CDR1 and CDR2 (germline): SQVTM, ANQGSEA. The ends were cut back, 5 bases at V and 0 bases at J, with 11 bases in the middle. CDR3 length: 14 amino acids.

V is TRBV5-1 and J is TRBJ2-1, with 10 bases fitting TRBD2. V lost 3 bases to trimming and J lost 5 bases; unmatched junction nucleotides: 8. The CDR3 consists of 16 residues. Germline V gene sequence: CDR1 SGHRS, CDR2 YFSETQ. The CDR3 sequence: CASSSGLASTNNEQFF. The CDR3 DNA reads TGCGCCAGCAGCTCGGGACTAGCGAGCACTAACAATGAGCAGTTCTTC.

The rearrangement uses TRBV5-1 and TRBJ2-5; D gene unclear. The CDR3 has 15 amino acids. The germline V and J ends were trimmed by 1 base and 5 bases, with 15 bases remaining between them. Germline-derived CDR1 and CDR2 are SGHRS and YFSETQ. The CDR3 sequence is CASSLWLSNSETQYF. The CDR3 nucleotides are TGCGCCAGCAGCTTGTGGCTCTCGAATTCGGAGACCCAGTACTTC.

The chain links TRBV6-5 to TRBJ2-1; 9 bases align to TRBD2. Germline CDR1 MNHEY, CDR2 SVGAGI. This CDR3 comprises 16 residues. Trimming removed 4 bases from V and 0 bases from J; junction bases left unmatched: 4. The CDR3 DNA sequence: TGTGCCAGCAGTTTTTTTAGCGGGAGCTCCTACAATGAGCAGTTCTTC. It yields the protein CASSFFSGSSYNEQFF.

CDR3 DNA: TGTGCCAGCAGCTTAGTGAGTCTTTCTGGAAACACCATATATTTT. Translating gives CASSLVSLSGNTIYF. This chain links TRBV11-3 with TRBJ1-3, with D uncertain. This CDR3 spans 15 amino acids. The ends were cut back, 1 base at V and 1 base at J, with 8 bases in the middle. The V gene's germline CDR1 is SGHNT and CDR2 YENEEA.

The J gene is TRBJ1-3, the V gene TRBV10-3; D is uncertain. The CDR3 has 12 residues. With 7 bases removed from V and 0 bases from J, the gap between germline ends came to 4 bases. Germline-derived CDR1 and CDR2 are ENHRY and SYGVKD. CDR3 protein: CAITSSGNTIYF. CDR3 DNA: TGTGCCATCACGAGCTCTGGAAACACCATATATTTT.